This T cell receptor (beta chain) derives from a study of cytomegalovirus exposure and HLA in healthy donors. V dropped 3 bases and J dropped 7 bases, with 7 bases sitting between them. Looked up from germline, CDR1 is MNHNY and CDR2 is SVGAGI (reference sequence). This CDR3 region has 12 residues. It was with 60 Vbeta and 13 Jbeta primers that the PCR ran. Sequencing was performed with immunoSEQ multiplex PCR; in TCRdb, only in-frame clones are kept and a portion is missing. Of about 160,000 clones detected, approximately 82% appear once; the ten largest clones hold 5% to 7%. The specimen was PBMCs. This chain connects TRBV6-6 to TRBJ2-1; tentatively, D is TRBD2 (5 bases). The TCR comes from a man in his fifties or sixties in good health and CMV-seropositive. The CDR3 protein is CASSYGENEQFF. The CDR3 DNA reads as TGTGCCAGCAGTTATGGGGAGAATGAGCAGTTCTTC.